Below, 31 T cell receptor beta chains from the same sample are listed, as sequenced in a study of CXCR3-negative and CXCR3-positive naive CD8 T cells. TRB cDNA libraries were made by UMI-labeled 5' RACE. Using the 5' RACE reads, TCRdb records one entry per CDR3 protein without DNA. The sample has 55,000 to 65,000 distinct CDR3 sequences. The sample comprised naive CXCR3- CD8+ T cells from blood. The subset: CD45RO-CCR7+CD27+CD95- naive CD8+ T cells lacking CXCR3 (TNR3-). The receptors derive from a human donor in good health. Some clones in this sample may be carry-over from other donors' samples.

This rearrangement joins TRBV29-1 to TRBJ2-1. The CDR3 sequence is 14 residues long. Germline CDR1 reads SQVTM; CDR2 reads ANQGSEA. The CDR3 sequence is CSVDPEEAYNEQFF.

This chain connects TRBV6-5 to TRBJ2-7; TCRdb indicates TRBD1, and absent DNA this call remains unverified. The CDR3 totals 16 residues. Germline CDR1 and CDR2: MNHEY and SVGAGI. CDR3 loop: CASSYYGGTGGGEQYF.

The chain carries TRBV6-2 or TRBV6-3 and TRBJ2-7; TCRdb gives TRBD2 as the D gene, but with no DNA this cannot be confirmed. The CDR3 length is 21 residues. From germline, CDR1 is MNHEY and CDR2 SVGEGT. The CDR3 region is CASSTQRPSSRSGHNSYEQYF.

J is TRBJ2-5 and V is TRBV20-1. The CDR3 is made up of 14 amino acids. Germline V gives CDR1 DFQATT, CDR2 SNEGSKA (reference sequence). The CDR3 sequence is CSARGGNTQETQYF.

This chain joins TRBV6-2 or TRBV6-3 and TRBJ2-1; checking the TCRdb D call of TRBD2 is not possible without DNA. CDR1 is MNHEY and CDR2 is SVGEGT in the germline V gene. The length of the CDR3 is 15 residues. The CDR3: CASNLRSGGTNEQFF.

V and J are TRBV20-1 and TRBJ1-1; TCRdb reports TRBD1, a call that lacks DNA to check it against. CDR3 length: 14 residues. Germline CDR1 is DFQATT and CDR2 is SNEGSKA (reference sequence). The CDR3 here is CSASEGPLNTEAFF.

V usage is TRBV29-1 and J usage is TRBJ2-7; the D call from TCRdb, TRBD1, cannot be confirmed without DNA. This CDR3 spans 13 amino acids. Per germline, CDR1 SQVTM and CDR2 ANQGSEA. This CDR3 reads CSVVYEDRHEQYF.

The genes are TRBV20-1 and TRBJ1-2; the D call of TRBD1 rests on TCRdb alone, since no DNA is present to check it. Germline V CDR1 and CDR2: DFQATT, SNEGSKA (reference sequence). CDR3 size: 16 residues. This chain's CDR3 is CSARGDRASADYGYTF.

J is TRBJ2-7 and V is TRBV5-1. CDR1 is SGHRS, CDR2 YFSETQ, per germline. This CDR3 is 15 amino acids long. The CDR3 sequence is CASSLAVSPSYEQYF.

This chain joins TRBV4-3 and TRBJ1-4; with no DNA, the TCRdb D assignment of TRBD1 cannot be verified. Germline V gene sequence: CDR1 LGHNA, CDR2 YSLEER. The CDR3 contains 16 residues. CDR3 protein: CASSQDRGTGDEKLFF.

The chain recombines TRBV7-9 with TRBJ2-5; the D gene TCRdb calls, TRBD1, cannot be checked with no DNA. The CDR3 sequence is 14 residues long. Germline-derived CDR1 and CDR2 are SEHNR and FQNEAQ (reference sequence). The CDR3 region is CASSSPPESQTQYF.

V and J are TRBV4-3 and TRBJ2-1. CDR3 length: 12 amino acids. Germline-derived CDR1 and CDR2 are LGHNA and YSLEER. The CDR3 sequence is CASSQGRGEQFF.

The V call is TRBV29-1, the J call TRBJ2-5; TCRdb outputs TRBD1, but without DNA this stays unchecked. The germline V gene has CDR1 SQVTM and CDR2 ANQGSEA. This CDR3 spans 15 amino acids. The CDR3: CSVELKRDRQETQYF.

The genes are TRBV9 and TRBJ1-1. Germline V CDR1 and CDR2: SGDLS, YYNGEE. The CDR3 consists of 14 residues. The CDR3 reads CASSSWASNTEAFF.

J is TRBJ2-1 and V is TRBV6-5; TCRdb's D call of TRBD2 is untestable without DNA. CDR1 is MNHEY, CDR2 SVGAGI, per germline. The CDR3 extends over 16 amino acids. CDR3 sequence reads: CASSFSGGASYNEQFF.

The chain joins TRBV27 to TRBJ1-1. The CDR3 consists of 14 residues. From germline, CDR1 is MNHEY and CDR2 SMNVEV (reference sequence). CDR3 in amino acids: CASSSPFLNTEAFF.

The chain is built from TRBV12-3 or TRBV12-4 and TRBJ2-1; TCRdb's D gene call, TRBD1, goes unchecked for lack of DNA. CDR3 length equals 20 residues. CDR3 sequence: CASSSPRAGGPPSSYNEQFF.

The chain joins TRBV12-3 or TRBV12-4 to TRBJ1-3; the TCRdb call, TRBD1, lacks DNA for checking. CDR3 size: 16 residues. The CDR3 is CASSSGTYVSGNTIYF.

V and J are TRBV11-3 and TRBJ2-1; absent DNA, TCRdb's TRBD2 call cannot be checked. This CDR3 has 13 amino acids. Germline V CDR1 and CDR2: SGHNT, YENEEA. CDR3 sequence reads: CASSLKLGNEQFF.

The V gene is TRBV2, the J gene TRBJ2-5; TCRdb selects TRBD1, and the lack of DNA leaves this call unchecked. Germline values: CDR1 SNHLY, CDR2 FYNNEI. The CDR3 loop spans 13 amino acids. Here the CDR3 reads CASAPSIVGTQYF.

The gene calls are TRBV15 and TRBJ2-7; there is no DNA to check the TCRdb D call of TRBD1. Germline assignment: CDR1 LNHNV and CDR2 YYDKDF (reference sequence). This CDR3 is 15 amino acids long. The CDR3 protein is CATSRDAGESYEQYF.

The chain couples TRBV28 to TRBJ2-7; the TCRdb call, TRBD1, lacks DNA for checking. Germline lookup yields CDR1 MDHEN and CDR2 SYDVKM. The CDR3 contains 14 residues. CDR3 protein: CASKEGQSTYEQYF.

The chain recombines TRBV4-1 with TRBJ2-7; TCRdb lists TRBD1, though no DNA is available to test this call. This CDR3 is 15 amino acids long. Germline values: CDR1 MGHRA, CDR2 YSYEKL. The CDR3 region is CASSQPGRQDYKQYF.

V gene TRBV7-7 combines with J gene TRBJ2-2; TCRdb designates TRBD1, a call that cannot be tested without DNA. Germline assignment: CDR1 SSHAT and CDR2 FNYEAQ (reference sequence). This CDR3 is built from 17 residues. This CDR3 reads CASSLVGGRLNTGELFF.

This chain uses TRBV12-3 or TRBV12-4 with TRBJ2-1; TCRdb's D gene call, TRBD1, goes unchecked for lack of DNA. The length of the CDR3 is 16 residues. CDR3: CASSARGEGSYNEQFF.

This CDR3 reads CSARDFEYPNTEAFF. The V gene is TRBV20-1, the J gene TRBJ1-1. The CDR3 consists of 15 residues. Germline lookup yields CDR1 DFQATT and CDR2 SNEGSKA (reference sequence).

This chain uses TRBV18 with TRBJ2-3; TCRdb outputs TRBD1, but without DNA this stays unchecked. This CDR3 contains 17 residues. The germline CDR1 and CDR2 sequences are KGHSH and LQKENI. The CDR3 loop reads CASSPYPEVLSTDTQYF.

The chain employs TRBV7-9 and TRBJ2-2; TCRdb's D gene call, TRBD2, goes unchecked for lack of DNA. Germline CDR1 reads SEHNR; CDR2 reads FQNEAQ (reference sequence). The CDR3 contains 17 residues. CDR3 loop: CASSARLAGVGTGELFF.

This sequence joins TRBV29-1 and TRBJ1-2. Germline values: CDR1 SQVTM, CDR2 ANQGSEA. The CDR3 is 12 amino acids. The CDR3 is CSVAGSDLGYTF.

This chain connects TRBV12-3 or TRBV12-4 to TRBJ1-5. This CDR3 spans 15 amino acids. The CDR3 loop is CASSSWDLPNQPQHF.

The V and J genes are TRBV6-2 or TRBV6-3 and TRBJ1-6; the TCRdb D gene call, TRBD1, has no DNA to confirm it. The CDR3 has 19 residues. Per the germline V gene, CDR1 is MNHEY and CDR2 is SVGEGT. The CDR3 here is CASSYVVGQEILPNSPLHF.